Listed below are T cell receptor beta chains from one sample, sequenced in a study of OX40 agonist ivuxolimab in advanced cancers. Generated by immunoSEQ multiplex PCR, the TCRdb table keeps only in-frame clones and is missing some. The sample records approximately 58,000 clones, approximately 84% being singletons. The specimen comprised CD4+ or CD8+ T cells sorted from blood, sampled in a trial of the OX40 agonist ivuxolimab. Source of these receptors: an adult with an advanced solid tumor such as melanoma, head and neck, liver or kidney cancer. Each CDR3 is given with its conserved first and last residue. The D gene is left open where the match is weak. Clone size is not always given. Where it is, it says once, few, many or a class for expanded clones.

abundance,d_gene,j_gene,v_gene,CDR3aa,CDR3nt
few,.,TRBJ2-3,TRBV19,CASTQNPRGGRDTQYF,TGTGCCAGTACGCAGAACCCTAGGGGTGGAAGGGATACGCAGTATTTT
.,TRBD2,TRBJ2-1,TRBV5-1,CASSLAGGLTYNEQFF,TGCGCCAGCAGCTTGGCCGGGGGACTAACCTACAATGAGCAGTTCTTC
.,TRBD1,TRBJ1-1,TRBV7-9,CASSTRQGATEAFF,TGTGCCAGCAGCACCAGACAGGGGGCCACTGAAGCTTTCTTT
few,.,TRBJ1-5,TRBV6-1,CASSEEGLSNQPQHF,TGTGCCAGCAGTGAAGAGGGGTTGAGCAATCAGCCCCAGCATTTT
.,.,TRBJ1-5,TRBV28,CASSRQVFLNQPQHF,TGTGCCAGCAGCCGACAGGTCTTTTTGAATCAGCCCCAGCATTTT
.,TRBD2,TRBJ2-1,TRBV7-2,CASSLSYGGRAGGEQFF,TGTGCCAGCAGCTTATCTTATGGCGGGAGGGCCGGCGGTGAGCAGTTCTTC
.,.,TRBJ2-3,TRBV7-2,CASGTQTDPQYF,TGTGCCAGCGGGACTCAAACAGACCCGCAGTATTTT
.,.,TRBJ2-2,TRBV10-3,CAISAGPANTGELFF,TGTGCCATCAGCGCAGGACCCGCGAACACCGGGGAGCTGTTTTTT
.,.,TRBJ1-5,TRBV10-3,CAISGADNQPQHF,TGTGCCATCAGCGGGGCCGACAATCAGCCCCAGCATTTT
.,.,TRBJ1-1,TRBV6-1,CASFKNTEAFF,TGTGCCAGCTTTAAGAACACTGAAGCTTTCTTT
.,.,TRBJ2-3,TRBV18,CASSGGNTDTQYF,TGTGCCAGCTCCGGCGGGAACACAGATACGCAGTATTTT
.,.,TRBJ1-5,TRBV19,CASTRTQNQPQHF,TGTGCCAGTACTCGGACTCAAAATCAGCCCCAGCATTTT
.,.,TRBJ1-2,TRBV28,CARFRDRGDGYTF,TGTGCCAGGTTTAGAGACAGAGGAGATGGCTACACCTTC
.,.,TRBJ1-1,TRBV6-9,CASSPTGNTEAFF,TGTGCCAGCAGCCCCACGGGGAACACTGAAGCTTTCTTT
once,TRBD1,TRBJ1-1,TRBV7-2,CASSLTGVTEAFF,TGTGCCAGCAGCTTAACAGGGGTTACTGAAGCTTTCTTT
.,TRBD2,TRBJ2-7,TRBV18,CASSPAGGGSYEQYF,TGTGCCAGCTCACCAGCCGGGGGGGGTTCCTACGAGCAGTACTTC
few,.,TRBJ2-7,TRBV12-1,CASSPGQHGYEQYF,TGTGCCAGCAGCCCGGGACAGCACGGATACGAGCAGTACTTC
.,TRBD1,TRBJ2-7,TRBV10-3,CAISRPGQSYEQYF,TGTGCCATCAGTAGACCGGGACAGTCCTACGAGCAGTACTTC
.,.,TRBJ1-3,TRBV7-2,CASSESSSGNTIYF,TGTGCCAGCAGCGAGTCTAGCTCTGGAAACACCATATATTTT
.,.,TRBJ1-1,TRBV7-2,CASSFPGLNTEAFF,TGTGCCAGCAGCTTCCCGGGGTTGAACACTGAAGCTTTCTTT
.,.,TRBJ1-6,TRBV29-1,CSAGYDINSPLHF,TGCAGCGCTGGATATGACATTAATTCACCCCTCCACTTT
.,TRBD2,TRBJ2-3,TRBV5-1,CASSLAGGQGEAQYF,TGCGCCAGCAGCTTAGCGGGGGGTCAAGGGGAGGCGCAGTATTTT
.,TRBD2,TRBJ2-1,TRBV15,CATSRGLAGGGEQFF,TGTGCCACCAGCAGGGGACTAGCGGGAGGGGGTGAGCAGTTCTTC
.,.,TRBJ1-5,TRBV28,CASSRQINQPQHF,TGTGCCAGCAGTCGACAGATCAATCAGCCCCAGCATTTT
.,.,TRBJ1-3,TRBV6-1,CASSARESGNTIYF,TGTGCCAGCAGTGCAAGGGAGTCTGGAAACACCATATATTTT
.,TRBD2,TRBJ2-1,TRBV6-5,CASRLADYNEQFF,TGTGCCAGCAGACTAGCGGATTACAATGAGCAGTTCTTC
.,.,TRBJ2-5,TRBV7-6,CASSLSHGETQYF,TGTGCCAGCAGCTTATCCCATGGGGAGACCCAGTACTTC
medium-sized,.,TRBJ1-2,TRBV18,CASSPSGERPYGYTF,TGTGCCAGCTCACCATCAGGGGAGAGACCCTATGGCTACACCTTC
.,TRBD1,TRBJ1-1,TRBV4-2,CASSLTGVNTEAFF,TGTGCCAGCAGCTTGACAGGGGTAAACACTGAAGCTTTCTTT
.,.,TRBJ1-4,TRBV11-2,CASSFRRENEKLFF,TGTGCCAGCAGCTTTAGGAGGGAGAATGAAAAACTGTTTTTT
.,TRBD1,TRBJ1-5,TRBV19,CASSIMAGGGNQPQHF,TGTGCCAGTAGTATCATGGCAGGGGGTGGCAATCAGCCCCAGCATTTT
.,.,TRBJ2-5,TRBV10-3,CAISPGHTGETQYF,TGTGCCATCAGTCCGGGACATACGGGGGAGACCCAGTACTTC
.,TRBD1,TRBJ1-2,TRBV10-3,CAISVGQGETYGYTF,TGTGCCATCAGTGTTGGACAGGGAGAAACGTATGGCTACACCTTC
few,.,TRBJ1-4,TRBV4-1,CASSQVQSNEKLFF,TGCGCCAGCAGCCAAGTACAGTCTAATGAAAAACTGTTTTTT
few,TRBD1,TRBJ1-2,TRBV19,CASSIQGQGYGYTF,TGTGCCAGTAGTATCCAGGGACAGGGCTATGGCTACACCTTC
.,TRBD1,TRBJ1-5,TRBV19,CASSKGASGNQPQHF,TGTGCCAGTAGTAAGGGGGCAAGCGGCAATCAGCCCCAGCATTTT
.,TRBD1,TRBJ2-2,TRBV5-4,CASSFHAGGNTGELFF,TGTGCCAGCAGCTTTCATGCAGGGGGGAACACCGGGGAGCTGTTTTTT
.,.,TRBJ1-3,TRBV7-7,CASSSRDTGQRNTIYF,TGTGCCAGCAGCAGCCGGGACACCGGTCAACGAAACACCATATATTTT
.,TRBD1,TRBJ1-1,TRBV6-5,CASSVQGASDTEAFF,TGTGCCAGCAGTGTACAGGGGGCGAGTGACACTGAAGCTTTCTTT
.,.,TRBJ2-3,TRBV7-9,CASSPMDRTGSDTQYF,TGTGCCAGCAGCCCGATGGACAGAACTGGGTCAGATACGCAGTATTTT
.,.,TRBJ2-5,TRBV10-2,CASRESGLGETQYF,TGCGCCAGCAGGGAGTCCGGACTTGGAGAGACCCAGTACTTC
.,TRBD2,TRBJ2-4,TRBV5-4,CASSLTSGRLVAKNIQYF,TGTGCCAGCAGCTTGACTAGCGGGAGGCTCGTAGCCAAAAACATTCAGTACTTC
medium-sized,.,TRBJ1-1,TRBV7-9,CASSLLTGLDTEAFF,TGTGCCAGCAGCTTATTAACAGGACTGGACACTGAAGCTTTCTTT
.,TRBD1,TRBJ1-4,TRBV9,CASSAPGTGVGEKLFF,TGTGCCAGCAGCGCCCCCGGGACAGGGGTTGGTGAAAAACTGTTTTTT
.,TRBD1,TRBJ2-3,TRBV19,CASSGRDRADTQYF,TGTGCCAGTAGTGGCCGGGACAGGGCCGATACGCAGTATTTT
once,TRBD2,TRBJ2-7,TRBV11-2,CASTPLTSDYEQYF,TGTGCCAGCACGCCCTTGACTAGCGACTACGAGCAGTACTTC
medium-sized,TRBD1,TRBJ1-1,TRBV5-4,CASSGSGTGEMKAFF,TGTGCCAGCAGCGGCAGCGGGACAGGGGAAATGAAAGCTTTCTTT
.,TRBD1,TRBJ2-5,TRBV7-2,CASSLAAGTGQETQYF,TGTGCCAGCAGCCTTGCCGCCGGGACAGGGCAAGAGACCCAGTACTTC
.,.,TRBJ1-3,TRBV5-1,CASSLGGLGNTIYF,TGCGCCAGCAGCTTGGGCGGCCTTGGAAACACCATATATTTT
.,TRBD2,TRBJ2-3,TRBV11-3,CASSPWREEGDTQYF,TGTGCCAGCAGCCCCTGGCGGGAGGAGGGAGATACGCAGTATTTT
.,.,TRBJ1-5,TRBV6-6,CASRETDSYGQPQHF,TGTGCCAGCAGAGAGACGGACAGTTACGGTCAGCCCCAGCATTTT
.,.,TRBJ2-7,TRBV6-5,CASTGLTYEQYF,TGTGCCAGCACGGGGCTAACCTACGAGCAGTACTTC
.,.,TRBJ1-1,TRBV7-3,CASSSLANTEAFF,TGTGCCAGCAGCTCCTTAGCGAACACTGAAGCTTTCTTT
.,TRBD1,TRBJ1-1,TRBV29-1,CSVQTGGEGEAFF,TGCAGCGTCCAGACAGGGGGAGAGGGTGAAGCTTTCTTT
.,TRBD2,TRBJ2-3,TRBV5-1,CASSSTGTSGRGGTQYF,TGCGCCAGCAGCTCGACCGGGACTAGCGGGAGAGGGGGTACGCAGTATTTT
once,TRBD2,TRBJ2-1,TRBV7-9,CASSLRTSGSDEQFF,TGTGCCAGCAGCCTAAGAACTAGCGGGAGCGATGAGCAGTTCTTC
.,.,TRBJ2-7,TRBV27,CASRQLGEIYEQYF,TGTGCCAGCAGGCAGCTAGGAGAAATCTACGAGCAGTACTTC
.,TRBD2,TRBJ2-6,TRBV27,CASSFAGLAGGSGANVLTF,TGTGCCAGCAGTTTCGCGGGACTAGCGGGAGGCTCTGGGGCCAACGTCCTGACTTTC
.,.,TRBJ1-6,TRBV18,CASSPRSTPHSPLHF,TGTGCCAGCTCACCTCGGTCGACACCCCATTCACCCCTCCACTTT